This passage covers 28 T cell receptor beta chains from one sample sequenced in a study of blood T cell repertoires in COVID-19. Here immunoSEQ multiplex PCR was the method, and the copy in TCRdb shows in-frame clones only, minus some. The top ten clones hold about 2.1% of a sample with roughly 280,000 clones, 70% to 90% of them seen once. Material for sequencing was peripheral blood. These receptors were obtained from a man younger than 40 with active or convalescent COVID-19.

This clone was observed a single time. This chain joins TRBV5-4 and TRBJ1-6; D is uncertain. The CDR3 loop spans 16 amino acids. CDR1 and CDR2 from the germline V gene are SGHNT and YYREEE (reference sequence). V dropped 2 bases and J dropped 7 bases, with 16 bases sitting between them. The DNA for the CDR3 is TGTGCCAGCAGCTTAAACCCCGGGAGGGCGAATTCACCCCTCCACTTT. This gives the protein CASSLNPGRANSPLHF.

The chain links TRBV6-5 to TRBJ1-1; D not certain. Germline V CDR1 and CDR2: MNHEY, SVGAGI. V was shortened by 7 bases and J by 4 bases, with 13 bases between the two germline ends. The CDR3 totals 13 residues. CDR3 residues: CASTTGVGTEAFF. CDR3 nucleotide sequence: TGTGCCAGCACAACGGGTGTGGGCACTGAAGCTTTCTTT.

This clone was seen a single time. The rearrangement uses TRBV6-1 and TRBJ1-5; D is unresolved. Germline V CDR1 and CDR2: MNHNS, SASEGT. CDR3 size: 17 residues. V was clipped by 0 bases and J by 6 bases, with 18 bases between them. CDR3 sequence: CASSEAFYASGSQPQHF. The CDR3 DNA sequence: TGTGCCAGCAGTGAAGCGTTCTACGCATCCGGTAGTCAGCCCCAGCATTTT.

The chain uses TRBV12-3 or TRBV12-4 and TRBJ2-4, with 8 positions matching TRBD1. The ends lost 4 bases at V and 6 bases at J; junction bases unmatched: 2. This CDR3 is 13 amino acids long. The DNA of the CDR3 is TGTGCCAGCAGTTCCGGACAGGGAAACATTCAGTACTTC. Protein: CASSSGQGNIQYF.

The gene calls are TRBV7-9 and TRBJ2-2, with TRBD2 matching 12 bases. Trimming removed 5 bases from V and 4 bases from J; junction bases left unmatched: 5. CDR1 is SEHNR and CDR2 is FQNEAQ in the germline V gene (reference sequence). The CDR3 length is 16 residues. The CDR3 DNA sequence: TGTGCCAGCAGCACAGGACTAGCGGGGATCACCGGGGAGCTGTTTTTT. Amino acid sequence: CASSTGLAGITGELFF.

The chain recombines TRBV5-4 with TRBJ1-2; TRBD1 might be the D (5 bases). The CDR3 runs 17 residues. The V end was cut by 1 base, the J end by 0 bases, with 16 bases between. Per germline, CDR1 SGHNT and CDR2 YYREEE (reference sequence). The CDR3 DNA reads as TGTGCCAGCAGCTTGAAAGGGGCATCCCTTACTAACTATGGCTACACCTTC. Protein product: CASSLKGASLTNYGYTF. Using reference TRBV5-4 and TRBJ1-2 for the parts outside the CDR3, the full variable domain is ETGVTQSPTHLIKTRGQQVTLRCSSQSGHNTVSWYQQALGQGPQFIFQYYREEENGRGNFPPRFSGLQFPNYSSELNVNALELDDSALYLCASSLKGASLTNYGYTFGSGTRLTVV.

V gene TRBV5-4 combines with J gene TRBJ2-7; TRBD1 matches at 10 bases. The CDR3 length is 13 residues. V shed 3 bases and J 6 bases; nucleotides not matched to a gene: 3. From germline, CDR1 is SGHNT and CDR2 YYREEE (reference sequence). This CDR3 is CASSWGQGPEQYF. CDR3 coding DNA: TGTGCCAGCAGCTGGGGACAGGGGCCCGAGCAGTACTTC.

This clone has a handful of counts. This chain's CDR3 is CASRDRGSSGNTIYF. The DNA of the CDR3 is TGTGCCAGCAGGGACAGGGGGAGCTCTGGAAACACCATATATTTT. The gene calls are TRBV6-5 and TRBJ1-3, with 10 bases matching TRBD1. Germline V lookup: CDR1 MNHEY, CDR2 SVGAGI. Germline trimming cut 6 bases from V and 0 bases from J; bases unmatched to any gene: 2. This CDR3 is 15 amino acids long.

This clone was recorded only once. This rearrangement joins TRBV19 to TRBJ1-2; weak D call: TRBD1 (6 bases). Germline V CDR1 and CDR2: LNHDA, SQIVND (reference sequence). The V end lost 3 bases, the J end lost 8 bases, and 25 bases lay between the germline ends. The CDR3 contains 17 residues. The CDR3 reads CASSILSNPQGIYGYTF. CDR3 DNA: TGTGCCAGTAGTATCCTGTCAAATCCGCAGGGGATCTACGGCTACACCTTC.

This CDR3 reads CASSSTPPTAGGNNEQFF. CDR3 nucleotide sequence: TGTGCCAGCAGCTCGACACCTCCGACTGCGGGGGGAAACAATGAGCAGTTCTTC. V is TRBV7-2 and J is TRBJ2-1, with 8 bases lining up with TRBD2. Trimming took 4 bases from V and 5 from J; bases not matched to a gene: 16. CDR3 length: 18 amino acids. Germline CDR1 and CDR2: SGHTA and FQGNSA.

V and J are TRBV6-5 and TRBJ2-5; tentatively, D is TRBD1 (6 bases). CDR3 length: 13 amino acids. Trimming shortened V by 6 bases and J by 10 bases, and 18 bases separated the two germline ends. CDR1 MNHEY and CDR2 SVGAGI come from the germline V gene. The CDR3 loop reads CASRLKQGGHQYF. The CDR3 DNA sequence: TGTGCCAGCAGGCTCAAACAGGGTGGTCACCAGTACTTC.

Comments on this clone: The junction departs from the called germline gene at one end, perhaps through a read error. This chain links TRBV7-3 with TRBJ2-5; 9 bases are shared with TRBD1. The CDR3 sequence is 16 residues long. Germline lookup yields CDR1 SGHTA and CDR2 FQGTGA. This CDR3 reads CASSVTHRGLWETQYF. CDR3 in DNA: TGTGCCAGCAGCGTAACCCACAGGGGGCTTTGGGAGACCCAGTACTTC.

V gene TRBV6-5 combines with J gene TRBJ1-1; D may be TRBD1 (6 bases). Trimming left V 6 bases short and J 7 bases short, with 15 bases between. CDR3 length equals 13 residues. Looked up from germline, CDR1 is MNHEY and CDR2 is SVGAGI. The CDR3 here is CASSGQGTSEAFF. CDR3 DNA sequence: TGTGCCAGCAGCGGGCAGGGGACCAGTGAAGCTTTCTTT.

The chain couples TRBV30 to TRBJ1-4; no reliable D call. The CDR3 totals 17 residues. The ends were cut back, 0 bases at V and 0 bases at J, with 14 bases in the middle. The germline CDR1 and CDR2 sequences are GTSNPN and SVGIG (reference sequence). The CDR3 loop reads CAWSVLGPRATNEKLFF. In DNA, the CDR3 is TGTGCCTGGAGTGTACTTGGACCGAGGGCAACTAATGAAAAACTGTTTTTT. The full variable domain, with the rest looked up from reference TRBV30 and TRBJ1-4, is SQTIHQWPATLVQPVGSPLSLECTVEGTSNPNLYWYRQAAGRGLQLLFYSVGIGQISSEVPQNLSASRPQDRQFILSSKKLLLSDSGFYLCAWSVLGPRATNEKLFFGSGTQLSVL.

This chain uses TRBV11-2 with TRBJ1-1; possible D gene TRBD1, 5 bases. Deletions cut 5 bases from V and 1 base from J, with 8 bases between. Germline-derived CDR1 and CDR2 are SGHAT and FQNNGV. The length of the CDR3 is 13 residues. In DNA form, the CDR3 reads TGTGCCAGCAGCCAAGACAGGAACACTGAAGCTTTCTTT. Encoded protein: CASSQDRNTEAFF.

As DNA, the CDR3 is TGCAGCGGCGGGGCCGGATACAATGAGCAGTTCTTC. It yields the protein CSGGAGYNEQFF. V usage is TRBV29-1 and J usage is TRBJ2-1; tentative D call: TRBD2 (6 bases). The V end was cut by 7 bases, the J end by 4 bases, with 11 bases between. Germline assignment: CDR1 SQVTM and CDR2 ANQGSEA. The length of the CDR3 is 12 residues.

J is TRBJ2-7 and V is TRBV4-3, with TRBD1 matching 7 bases. J gave up 2 bases and V 3 bases, and 13 bases lay outside the gene matches. From germline, CDR1 is LGHNA and CDR2 YSLEER. The CDR3 totals 17 residues. The CDR3, as DNA: TGCGCCAGCAGCCAGGGCACCACAGGGGCTGGGCCCTACGAGCAGTACTTC. Its protein is CASSQGTTGAGPYEQYF.

This sequence joins TRBV5-1 and TRBJ1-2, with 9 bases identical to TRBD1. Germline trimming cut 3 bases from V and 0 bases from J; bases unmatched to any gene: 3. This CDR3 has 15 amino acids. Germline assignment: CDR1 SGHRS and CDR2 YFSETQ. CDR3 coding DNA: TGCGCCAGCAGCTCGGGGACAGGGACTAACTATGGCTACACCTTC. Translation: CASSSGTGTNYGYTF.

The rearrangement uses TRBV7-3 and TRBJ1-6, with no clear D. Germline values: CDR1 SGHTA, CDR2 FQGTGA. The CDR3 sequence is 15 residues long. V lost 2 bases to trimming and J lost 0 bases, with 5 bases between them. The CDR3 spells CASSLGSSYNSPLHF. CDR3 nucleotide sequence: TGTGCCAGCAGCTTAGGGAGCTCCTATAATTCACCCCTCCACTTT. Combining the CDR3 with reference TRBV7-3 and TRBJ1-6 gives the whole variable domain GAGVSQTPSNKVTEKGKYVELRCDPISGHTALYWYRQSLGQGPEFLIYFQGTGAADDSGLPNDRFFAVRPEGSVSTLKIQRTERGDSAVYLCASSLGSSYNSPLHFGNGTRLTVT.

V usage is TRBV6-5 and J usage is TRBJ1-6, with a weak D call TRBD1 (5 bases). The CDR3 consists of 16 residues. Germline V gene data show CDR1 as MNHEY and CDR2 as SVGAGI. Between the trimmed V and J ends, which lost 4 bases and 0 bases, there was a span of 10 bases. In DNA form, the CDR3 reads TGTGCCAGCAGTTCTCAGGGAAGCTCCTATAATTCACCCCTCCACTTT. This translates into CASSSQGSSYNSPLHF.

This chain links TRBV6-6 with TRBJ2-4; possibly TRBD2 for D (5 bases). Germline V gene lookup returns CDR1 MNHNY and CDR2 SVGAGI (reference sequence). The CDR3 is 14 residues long. The V end was cut by 7 bases, the J end by 7 bases, with 17 bases between. The CDR3 loop reads CASNSAQRENIQYF. CDR3 bases: TGTGCCAGCAATTCGGCCCAGAGGGAGAACATTCAGTACTTC.

The chain has TRBV29-1 and TRBJ1-3; D is undetermined. Germline V lookup: CDR1 SQVTM, CDR2 ANQGSEA. Trimming stripped 0 bases from V and 3 bases from J, with 15 bases between. There are 16 residues in the CDR3. In DNA, the CDR3 is TGCAGCGTTGAAGATGTAGCCGGCGCCTTTGGAAACACCATATATTTT. This translates into CSVEDVAGAFGNTIYF.

This chain connects TRBV6-5 to TRBJ1-1; no firm D call. The CDR3 is 14 residues long. In germline, CDR1 is MNHEY, CDR2 SVGAGI. Trimming cost V 0 bases and J 4 bases, with 9 bases left between them. The CDR3 region has the DNA TGTGCCAGCAGTTACTCAGAGGGTCCCACTGAAGCTTTCTTT. This translates into CASSYSEGPTEAFF.

The V and J genes are TRBV10-3 and TRBJ2-1, with 9 bases aligning to TRBD2. CDR1 and CDR2 (germline): ENHRY, SYGVKD. Trimming removed 6 bases from V and 4 bases from J; junction bases left unmatched: 10. This CDR3 is 16 amino acids long. The CDR3 DNA sequence: TGTGCCATCAGGGATAATAGCGGGGGACGGTACAATGAGCAGTTCTTC. Its translation is CAIRDNSGGRYNEQFF.

The chain joins TRBV23-1 to TRBJ2-7; D is undetermined. TRBV23-1 is assigned to the ORF class and has an uncertain function. The CDR3 runs 15 residues. Between the trimmed V and J ends, which lost 6 bases and 2 bases, there was a span of 17 bases. CDR3 residues: CASSDGNYGAYEQYF. The CDR3 DNA follows: TGCGCCAGCAGCGACGGAAACTATGGAGCCTACGAGCAGTACTTC.

The table lists this clone with a count of one. This chain uses TRBV7-8 with TRBJ2-7; maybe TRBD2 (6 bases). The CDR3 extends over 15 amino acids. Deletions cut 2 bases from V and 3 bases from J, with 14 bases between. Germline CDR1 and CDR2: SGHVS and FQNEAQ. This CDR3 reads CASSLRAGPDYEQYF. In DNA, the CDR3 is TGTGCCAGCAGCTTACGCGCGGGGCCCGACTACGAGCAGTACTTC.

The chain has TRBV7-2 and TRBJ1-2; maybe TRBD1 (6 bases). There are 16 residues in the CDR3. Trimming shortened V by 0 bases and J by 1 base, and 12 bases separated the two germline ends. Germline lookup yields CDR1 SGHTA and CDR2 FQGNSA. CDR3 residues: CASSLAGTHINYGYTF. CDR3 DNA: TGTGCCAGCAGCTTAGCCGGGACACATATTAACTATGGCTACACCTTC.

The rearrangement uses TRBV5-5 and TRBJ1-2; 10 bases fit TRBD1. V lost 5 bases and J lost 6; bases outside the gene matches: 4. Germline CDR1 and CDR2: SGHKS and YYEKEE (reference sequence). This CDR3 has 13 residues. For the CDR3, the DNA is TGTGCCAGCAGGATCGGGACAGGGGATGGCTACACCTTC. It codes for CASRIGTGDGYTF.